The rows below give T cell receptor beta chains drawn from one sample of a study of T cells in Graves' hyperthyroidism and ophthalmopathy. TCRdb reanalysed the multiplex PCR reads using MiXCR and keeps one entry per CDR3 protein. The table records 95,000 to 110,000 distinct CDR3 sequences, 47% of them present only once. Sequenced input: blood. The receptor set was obtained from a man between 40 and 49 years old with Graves' hyperthyroidism. The conserved cysteine and the conserved F or W are not part of the CDR3 here.

v_call,cdr3_length,j_call,cdr3_aa
TRBV28,15,TRBJ2-1,ASSPLWVKSSYNEQF
TRBV5-4,13,TRBJ1-2,ATYDPGTTKYGYT
TRBV4-3,12,TRBJ1-1,ASSRAGGRSEAF
TRBV7-9,14,TRBJ1-1,ASRQLPSLLNTEAF
TRBV6-5,12,TRBJ2-7,ASSPWTGSYEQY
TRBV6-6,13,TRBJ1-6,ASNPFGTGSSPLH
TRBV7-2,12,TRBJ2-5,ASSLEGTAETQY
TRBV5-8,13,TRBJ2-5,ASSLTGLAEETQY
TRBV5-4,17,TRBJ2-2,ASSSKTASGGSVTGELF
TRBV2,14,TRBJ1-1,ASSGGREGMRTEAF
TRBV5-1,11,TRBJ2-7,ASSLGQGDEQY
TRBV7-9,11,TRBJ2-1,ASSLKRPNKQF
TRBV5-1,10,TRBJ2-5,ASSLGLETQY
TRBV4-1,14,TRBJ2-7,ASRPLTGGSSYEQY
TRBV7-2,13,TRBJ1-2,ASSPVPGQGGGYT
TRBV7-7,12,TRBJ2-1,ASSSGRNYNEQF
TRBV7-2,13,TRBJ2-3,ASSLPVWGGDTQY
TRBV7-3,10,TRBJ2-5,ASSHGVETQY